Here is one T cell receptor (beta chain) with its context. No antigen is known for it. The input lacks base qualities; no much larger clone sits a single base away. The TCR beta CDR3 regions were amplified from the RNA transcripts. A first-round RT-PCR of the TCR CDR3 used the HTBI primer set with the Qiagen OneStep RT-PCR kit. Libraries were constructed in a second round of multiplex PCR, after which size selection and purification were performed. The libraries were sequenced on an Illumina HiSeq2000 using paired-end 100 bp reads. The authors processed their data as follows. Raw data were processed with SOAPnuke, discarding reads with adapters, uncalled bases, mean Phred below 15, or no exact constant-primer or identifier match. COPE v1.2.5 was used to merge the high-quality paired reads, and each unique nucleotide sequence was defined as a clonotype. MiTCR v1.1 was used to align clonotypes to the IMGT TRBV, TRBD and TRBJ reference segments. Only V-J combinations with frequency above 0.0001, covering 99% to 99.2% of repertoires, were analysed. A TCS score was defined as the ratio of F50 (clonal expansion) to E x V (chaos), with BLOSUM62-based TCRdist applied between CDR3 peptides within each V-J. Welch's t-statistics and random forest reduced roughly 530 V-J features to roughly 13, which were used in a naive Bayes classifier (R e1071). The raw public data were reprocessed by TCRdb itself: fastp quality trimming at Q25, MiXCR clonotype calling, in-frame beta chains only. CDR3 protein duplicates are merged, each entry listing the most common genes and DNA. Here the V and J calls rest on TCRdb's processing, not on the authors' analysis. The sample data list roughly 640,000 distinct CDR3 sequences, and more than 15% of these were observed just once. The leading ten clones occupy roughly 3% of the sample.

This record belongs to a study of T cells in Graves' hyperthyroidism and ophthalmopathy (dated by TCRdb to between 2017 and 2020). Some background on the complete study: Peripheral blood was collected at initial diagnosis, before any treatment. TCR V-J signatures able to tell the groups apart were searched for in a discovery cohort of 100 patients, of whom more than 40 had Graves' ophthalmopathy and more than 55 had stable Graves' hyperthyroidism. Prospective prediction of ophthalmopathy was tested in an independent validation cohort of 18 to 20 hyperthyroidism patients and 15 to 17 patients who later progressed to ophthalmopathy. The 95 to 100 discovery patients were randomly divided into training and test sets at a 7:3 ratio. The study also compared thyroid tissue and blood T-cell repertoires from five or six Graves' hyperthyroidism patients. After blood sampling, hyperthyroidism patients were treated with methimazole at a starting dose of 30 mg daily, and ophthalmopathy patients were treated with high-dose intravenous methylprednisolone. The paper reports TCR Vbeta CDR3 sequencing of some 140 peripheral blood samples: around 41 ophthalmopathy, around 80 hyperthyroidism and around 17 progressor patients.

Moderately to severely active disease, a Clinical Activity Score of at least 3, a NOSPECS grade of at least 4, and a duration under 3 months were present in ophthalmopathy patients. The study excluded patients with uncontrolled infections, other autoimmune diseases, pregnancy or lactation. Diagnoses were established on the basis of clinical symptoms, serum thyroxine and TRAb, thyroid ultrasound, and orbital computed tomography. PBMCs were isolated from around 10 ml of fresh peripheral blood by Ficoll-Paque density gradient centrifugation. Total RNA was extracted using Trizol reagent, and RNA quality was assessed on an Agilent 2100 Bioanalyzer. What the work shows at the level of the full study, not this receptor alone: In validation, the model predicted progression to ophthalmopathy a median of approximately 6.6 months before onset, with over 55% sensitivity and roughly 77% specificity. No statistical method was used to set the sample size in advance, and investigators knew the group allocation. Blood samples also contained most of the expanded thyroid clonotypes (frequency above 0.001), which suggests that blood repertoires may reflect thyroid immune responses. Ophthalmopathy was separated from stable hyperthyroidism by a 13 V-J signature model, with 85% to 90% sensitivity and 81% to 82% specificity obtained in cross-validation and 80%/75% obtained in testing.

CDR3 length: 14 amino acids, cysteine to phenylalanine. The CDR3 DNA has 42 bases and is translated from base 1. CDR1 and CDR2, per the germline V gene (reference sequence), are DFQATT and SNEGSKA. V trim: 6 bases; J trim: 5 bases; unmatched bases: 9. The rearrangement combines TRBV20-1 with TRBJ1-4, and 7 bases in between align with TRBD1. Sequenced sample: blood. This TCR derives from a woman in her thirties or forties with Graves' ophthalmopathy. CDR3 loop: CSAPGGTENEKLFF. The bases read TGCAGTGCGCCAGGGGGGACAGAGAATGAAAAACTGTTTTTT.